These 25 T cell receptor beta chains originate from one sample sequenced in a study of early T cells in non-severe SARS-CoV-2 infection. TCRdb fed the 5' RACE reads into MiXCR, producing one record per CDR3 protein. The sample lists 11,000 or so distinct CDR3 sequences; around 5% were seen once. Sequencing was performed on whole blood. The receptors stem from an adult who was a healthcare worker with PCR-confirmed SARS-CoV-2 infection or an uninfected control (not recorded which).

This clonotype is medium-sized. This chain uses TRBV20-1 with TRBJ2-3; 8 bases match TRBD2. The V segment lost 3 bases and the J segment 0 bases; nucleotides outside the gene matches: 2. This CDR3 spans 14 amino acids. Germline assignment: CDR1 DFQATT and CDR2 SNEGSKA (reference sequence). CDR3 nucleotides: TGCAGTGCTAGCGGGGGGGCTAGCACAGATACGCAGTATTTT. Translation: CSASGGASTDTQYF.

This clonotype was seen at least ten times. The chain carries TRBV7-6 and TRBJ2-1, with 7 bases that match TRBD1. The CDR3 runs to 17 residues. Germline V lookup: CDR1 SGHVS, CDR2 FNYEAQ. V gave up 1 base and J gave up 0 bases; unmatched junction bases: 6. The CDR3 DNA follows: TGTGCCAGCAGCTTAGTCGAGGGACAGAGCTCCTACAATGAGCAGTTCTTC. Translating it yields CASSLVEGQSSYNEQFF.

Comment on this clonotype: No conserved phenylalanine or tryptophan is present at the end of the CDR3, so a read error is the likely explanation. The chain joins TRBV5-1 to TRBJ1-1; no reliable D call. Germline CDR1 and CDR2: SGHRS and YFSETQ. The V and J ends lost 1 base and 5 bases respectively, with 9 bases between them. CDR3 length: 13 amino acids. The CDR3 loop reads CASSLQEGTEAFS. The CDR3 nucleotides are TGCGCCAGCAGCTTGCAAGAAGGGACTGAAGCTTTCTCT.

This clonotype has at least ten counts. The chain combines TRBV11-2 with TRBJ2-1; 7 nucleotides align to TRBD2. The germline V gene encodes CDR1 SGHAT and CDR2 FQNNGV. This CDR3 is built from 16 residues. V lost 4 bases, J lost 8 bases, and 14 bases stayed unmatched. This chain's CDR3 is CASSSRDYVKDHEQFF. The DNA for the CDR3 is TGTGCCAGCAGCTCCCGGGACTATGTTAAGGACCATGAGCAGTTCTTC. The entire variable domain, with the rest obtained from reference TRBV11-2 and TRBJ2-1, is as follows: EAGVAQSPRYKIIEKRQSVAFWCNPISGHATLYWYQQILGQGPKLLIQFQNNGVVDDSQLPKDRFSAERLKGVDSTLKIQPAKLEDSAVYLCASSSRDYVKDHEQFFGPGTRLTVL.

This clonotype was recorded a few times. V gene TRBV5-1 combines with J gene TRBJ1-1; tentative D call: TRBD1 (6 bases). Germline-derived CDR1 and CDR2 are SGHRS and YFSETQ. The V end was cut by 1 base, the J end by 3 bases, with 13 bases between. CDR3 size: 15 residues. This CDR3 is CASSLLPGADTEAFF. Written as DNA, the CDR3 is TGCGCCAGCAGCTTGCTCCCGGGGGCGGACACTGAAGCTTTCTTT.

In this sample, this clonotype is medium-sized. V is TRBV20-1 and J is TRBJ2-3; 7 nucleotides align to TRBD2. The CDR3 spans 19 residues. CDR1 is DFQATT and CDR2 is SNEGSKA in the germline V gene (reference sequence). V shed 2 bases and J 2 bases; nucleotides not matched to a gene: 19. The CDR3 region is CSARSIMLTSQTPTDTQYF. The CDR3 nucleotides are TGCAGTGCTAGAAGCATCATGCTGACTAGCCAAACGCCCACAGATACGCAGTATTTT.

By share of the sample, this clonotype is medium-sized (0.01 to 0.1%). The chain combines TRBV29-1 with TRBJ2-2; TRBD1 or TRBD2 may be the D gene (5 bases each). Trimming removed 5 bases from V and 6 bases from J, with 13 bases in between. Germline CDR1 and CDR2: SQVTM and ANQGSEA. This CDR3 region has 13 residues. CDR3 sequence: CSVQGPQSGELFF. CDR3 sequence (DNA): TGCAGCGTTCAGGGACCCCAGTCCGGGGAGCTGTTTTTT.

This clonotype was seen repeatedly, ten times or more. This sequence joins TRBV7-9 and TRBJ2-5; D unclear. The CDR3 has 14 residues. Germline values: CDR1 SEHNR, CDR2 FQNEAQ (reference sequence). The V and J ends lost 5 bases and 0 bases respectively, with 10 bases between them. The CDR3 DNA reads TGTGCCAGCAGCCCCCCGCCCAACCAAGAGACCCAGTACTTC. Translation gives CASSPPPNQETQYF.

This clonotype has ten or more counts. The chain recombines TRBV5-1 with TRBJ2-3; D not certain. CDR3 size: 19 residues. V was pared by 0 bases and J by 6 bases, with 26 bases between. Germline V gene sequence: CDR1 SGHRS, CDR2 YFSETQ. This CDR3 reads CASSLDGFVISTREDTQYF. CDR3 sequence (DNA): TGCGCCAGCAGCTTGGATGGATTCGTTATAAGTACCCGAGAGGATACGCAGTATTTT.

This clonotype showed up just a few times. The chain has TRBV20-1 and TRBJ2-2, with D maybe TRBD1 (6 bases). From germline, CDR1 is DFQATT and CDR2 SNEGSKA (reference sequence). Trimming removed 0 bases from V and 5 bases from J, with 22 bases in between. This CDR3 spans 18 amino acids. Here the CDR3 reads CSARDGATGKPETGELFF. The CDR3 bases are TGCAGTGCTAGAGACGGGGCAACAGGGAAACCCGAAACCGGGGAGCTGTTTTTT.

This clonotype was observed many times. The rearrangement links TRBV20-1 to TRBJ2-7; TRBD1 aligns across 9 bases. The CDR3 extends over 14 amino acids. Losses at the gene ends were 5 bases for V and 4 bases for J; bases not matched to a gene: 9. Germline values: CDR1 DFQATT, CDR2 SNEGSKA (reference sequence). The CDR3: CSAPTGTGIYEQYF. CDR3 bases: TGCAGTGCTCCGACCGGGACAGGGATTTACGAGCAGTACTTC.

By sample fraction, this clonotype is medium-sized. For the CDR3, the DNA is TGCGCCAGCAGCTTGGAGGGATCCCGCACAGATACGCAGTATTTT. This encodes CASSLEGSRTDTQYF. The chain is built from TRBV5-1 and TRBJ2-3; D gene unclear. From germline, CDR1 is SGHRS and CDR2 YFSETQ. Trimming removed 0 bases at V and 1 base at J, with 9 bases between. The CDR3 consists of 15 residues.

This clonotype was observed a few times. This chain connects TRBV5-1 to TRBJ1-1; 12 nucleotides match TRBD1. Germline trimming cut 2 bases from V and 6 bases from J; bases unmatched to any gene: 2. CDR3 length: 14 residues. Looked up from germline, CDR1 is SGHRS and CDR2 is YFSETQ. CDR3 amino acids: CASSFGDRGPEAFF. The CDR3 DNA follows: TGCGCCAGCAGCTTCGGGGACAGGGGGCCTGAAGCTTTCTTT.

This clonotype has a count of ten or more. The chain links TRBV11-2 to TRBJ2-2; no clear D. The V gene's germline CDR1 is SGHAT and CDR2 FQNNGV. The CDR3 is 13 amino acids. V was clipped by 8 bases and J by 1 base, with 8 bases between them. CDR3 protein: CASLKRNTGELFF. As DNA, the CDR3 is TGTGCCAGCTTAAAGAGGAACACCGGGGAGCTGTTTTTT.

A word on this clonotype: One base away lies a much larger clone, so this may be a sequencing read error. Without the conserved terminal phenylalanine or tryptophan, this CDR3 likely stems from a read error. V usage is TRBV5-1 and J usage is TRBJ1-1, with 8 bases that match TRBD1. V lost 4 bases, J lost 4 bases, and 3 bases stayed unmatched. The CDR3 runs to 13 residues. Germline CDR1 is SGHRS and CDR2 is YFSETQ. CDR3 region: CASSTQGATEAFC. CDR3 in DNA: TGCGCCAGCAGCACCCAGGGGGCCACTGAAGCTTTCTGT.

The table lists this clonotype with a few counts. The CDR3 DNA is TGTGCCAGCAGTGTGAGTTCAGATACGCAGTATTTT. Translation gives CASSVSSDTQYF. The rearrangement joins TRBV7-2 to TRBJ2-3; D is uncertain. V lost 6 bases and J 4 bases, leaving 8 bases between the germline ends. There are 12 residues in the CDR3. Germline V gene data show CDR1 as SGHTA and CDR2 as FQGNSA.

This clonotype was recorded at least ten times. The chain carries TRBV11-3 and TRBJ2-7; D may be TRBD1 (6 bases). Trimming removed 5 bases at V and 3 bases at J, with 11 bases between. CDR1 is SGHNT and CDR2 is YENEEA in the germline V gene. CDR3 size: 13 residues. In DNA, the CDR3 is TGTGCCAGCAGCGAGGGACATCGCTACGAGCAGTACTTC. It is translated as CASSEGHRYEQYF.

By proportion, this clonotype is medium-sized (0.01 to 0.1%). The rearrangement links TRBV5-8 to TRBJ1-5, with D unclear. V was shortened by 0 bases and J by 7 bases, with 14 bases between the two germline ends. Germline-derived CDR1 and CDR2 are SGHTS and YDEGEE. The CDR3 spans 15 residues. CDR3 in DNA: TGTGCCAGCAGCTTGGTGTCAGTGCGGGAGCAGCCCCAGCATTTT. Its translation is CASSLVSVREQPQHF.

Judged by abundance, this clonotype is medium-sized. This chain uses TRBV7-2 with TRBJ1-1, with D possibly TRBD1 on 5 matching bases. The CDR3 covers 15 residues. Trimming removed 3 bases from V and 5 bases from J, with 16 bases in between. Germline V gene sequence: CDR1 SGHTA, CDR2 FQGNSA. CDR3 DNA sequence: TGTGCCAGCAGCTTGGGGCCCCATGCTACGACTGAAGCTTTCTTT. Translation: CASSLGPHATTEAFF.

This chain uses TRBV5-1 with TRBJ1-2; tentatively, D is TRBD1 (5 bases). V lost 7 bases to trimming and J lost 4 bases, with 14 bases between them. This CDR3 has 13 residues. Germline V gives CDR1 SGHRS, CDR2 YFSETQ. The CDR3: CASSTGTSYGYTF. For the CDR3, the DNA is TGCGCCAGCTCGACCGGGACCAGCTATGGCTACACCTTC.

The CDR3 loop reads CASSLASRSDGYTF. CDR3 nucleotides: TGTGCCAGCAGCTTAGCGAGCAGGAGCGATGGCTACACCTTC. The chain employs TRBV7-9 and TRBJ1-2; D uncertain. Germline assignment: CDR1 SEHNR and CDR2 FQNEAQ (reference sequence). The ends were cut back, 0 bases at V and 6 bases at J, with 11 bases in the middle. The CDR3 extends over 14 amino acids.

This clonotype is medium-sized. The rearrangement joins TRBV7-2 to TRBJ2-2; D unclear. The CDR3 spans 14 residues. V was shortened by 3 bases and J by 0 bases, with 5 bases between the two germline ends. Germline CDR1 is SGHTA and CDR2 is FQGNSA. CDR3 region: CASSFWTNTGELFF. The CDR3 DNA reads TGTGCCAGCAGCTTCTGGACGAACACCGGGGAGCTGTTTTTT. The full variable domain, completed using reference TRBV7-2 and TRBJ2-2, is GAGVSQSPSNKVTEKGKDVELRCDPISGHTALYWYRQSLGQGLEFLIYFQGNSAPDKSGLPSDRFSAERTGGSVSTLTIQRTQQEDSAVYLCASSFWTNTGELFFGEGSRLTVL.

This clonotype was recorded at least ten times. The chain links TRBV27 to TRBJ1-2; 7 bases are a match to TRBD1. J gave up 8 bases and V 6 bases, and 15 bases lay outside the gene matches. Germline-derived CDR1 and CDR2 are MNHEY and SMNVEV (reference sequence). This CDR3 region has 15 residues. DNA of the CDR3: TGTGCCAGCAGCCTTGCAGGGGGGCGCTTCCAAGGCTACACCTTC. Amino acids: CASSLAGGRFQGYTF.

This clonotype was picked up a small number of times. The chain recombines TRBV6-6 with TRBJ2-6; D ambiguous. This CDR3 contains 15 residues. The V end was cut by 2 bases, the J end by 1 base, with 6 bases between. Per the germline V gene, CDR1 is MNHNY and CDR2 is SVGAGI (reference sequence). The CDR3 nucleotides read TGTGCCAGCAGTTACCCACAGTCTGGGGCCAACGTCCTGACTTTC. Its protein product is CASSYPQSGANVLTF.

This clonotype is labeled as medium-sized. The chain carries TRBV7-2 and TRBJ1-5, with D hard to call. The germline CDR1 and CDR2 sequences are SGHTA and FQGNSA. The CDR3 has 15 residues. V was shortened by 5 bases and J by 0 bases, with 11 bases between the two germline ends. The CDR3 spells CASSTWTDSNQPQHF. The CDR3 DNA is TGTGCCAGCAGCACGTGGACCGATAGCAATCAGCCCCAGCATTTT.